This is a list of T cell receptor beta chains from one sample in a study of identical twins. Via MiXCR, TCRdb re-called the 5' RACE reads, giving one row per CDR3 protein. The sample carries roughly 720,000 distinct CDR3 sequences, over 15% recorded once. In addition, the sample was reused for a study of T cells expressing NK-cell markers.

Sequencing was performed on PBMCs. The receptor set was obtained from a woman under 30 in good health. CDR3s include the opening cysteine and the closing phenylalanine or tryptophan. The order of the fields is D gene, V gene, clone size, J gene, CDR3 protein, CDR3 DNA. The D gene is left open where the match is weak. Some rows mark clone size as missing; the rest say once, few, many or name a class of expanded clone.

>.|TRBV10-3|few|TRBJ2-1
CAIIPEGGEQFF
TGTGCCATCATCCCGGAGGGAGGTGAGCAGTTCTTC
>.|TRBV10-3|few|TRBJ2-1
CATVGPDFGEQFF
TGTGCCACCGTGGGTCCCGACTTTGGGGAGCAGTTCTTC
>.|TRBV5-1|few|TRBJ2-1
CASSFLRGPHNEQFF
TGCGCCAGCAGCTTCCTACGCGGGCCTCACAATGAGCAGTTCTTC
>TRBD1|TRBV4-2|few|TRBJ2-5
CASSPGQGKETQYF
TGTGCCAGCAGCCCGGGACAGGGAAAAGAGACCCAGTACTTC
>.|TRBV20-1|few|TRBJ2-3
CSAQIPPSTDTQYF
TGCAGTGCTCAGATTCCCCCTAGCACAGATACGCAGTATTTT
>.|TRBV20-1|.|TRBJ2-1
CSARDARTPYNEQFF
TGCAGTGCTAGAGATGCCAGGACCCCATACAATGAGCAGTTCTTC
>.|TRBV7-2|.|TRBJ1-2
CASSLVGALNYGYTF
TGTGCCAGCAGCTTAGTGGGCGCCCTTAACTATGGCTACACCTTC
>TRBD2|TRBV20-1|.|TRBJ2-2
CSALAQRDPNTGELFF
TGCAGTGCCCTGGCGCAGCGGGACCCGAACACCGGGGAGCTGTTTTTT
>TRBD1|TRBV12-3/TRBV12-4|many|TRBJ1-1
CASIMTGGQQAFF
TGTGCCAGCATCATGACAGGGGGCCAACAAGCTTTCTTT
>.|TRBV5-1|.|TRBJ2-2
CASTLTVNTGELFF
TGCGCCAGCACCCTGACAGTTAACACCGGGGAGCTGTTTTTT
>.|TRBV20-1|many|TRBJ2-7
CSASPLIYEQYF
TGCAGTGCTAGCCCGCTCATCTACGAGCAGTACTTC
>.|TRBV6-1|.|TRBJ2-1
CASSPNGGYNEQFF
TGTGCCAGCAGCCCTAACGGGGGCTACAATGAGCAGTTCTTC
>.|TRBV9|.|TRBJ2-7
CASSAGQTRGDYEQYF
TGTGCCAGCAGCGCCGGACAGACCAGGGGGGACTACGAGCAGTACTTC
>.|TRBV12-3/TRBV12-4|few|TRBJ2-5
CASSSPGGRFQETQYF
TGTGCCAGCAGTTCCCCCGGGGGGCGGTTCCAAGAGACCCAGTACTTC
>TRBD1|TRBV20-1|.|TRBJ2-1
CSARDNRGAYNEQFF
TGCAGTGCTAGAGATAACAGGGGGGCCTACAATGAGCAGTTCTTC
>.|TRBV29-1|.|TRBJ1-1
CSGANHLSVAEAFF
TGCAGCGGCGCGAATCACCTGAGTGTTGCTGAAGCTTTCTTT
>.|TRBV20-1|few|TRBJ2-5
CSALRGKETQYF
TGCAGCGCCCTCCGGGGGAAAGAGACCCAGTACTTC
>.|TRBV12-3/TRBV12-4|.|TRBJ1-3
CASTDRGAGNTIYF
TGTGCCAGCACTGATAGGGGAGCTGGAAACACCATATATTTT
>TRBD2|TRBV10-3|.|TRBJ2-3
CAIRGGAFTDTQYF
TGTGCCATACGGGGGGGCGCCTTCACAGATACGCAGTATTTT
>TRBD2|TRBV12-3/TRBV12-4|many|TRBJ2-3
CASSYWTSGTDTQYF
TGTGCCAGCAGTTATTGGACTAGCGGCACAGATACGCAGTATTTT
>TRBD2|TRBV6-5|few|TRBJ2-1
CASSYWAGGHNEQFF
TGTGCCAGCAGTTACTGGGCGGGGGGACACAATGAGCAGTTCTTC
>TRBD1|TRBV7-9|.|TRBJ1-2
CASRHDRGIDGYTF
TGTGCCAGCAGACATGACAGGGGGATAGATGGCTACACCTTC
>.|TRBV29-1|many|TRBJ2-3
CSVEGSSDTQYF
TGCAGCGTTGAAGGGAGTTCAGATACGCAGTATTTT
>TRBD1|TRBV29-1|.|TRBJ1-2
CSARTGHGYTF
TGCAGCGCCCGGACAGGCCATGGCTACACCTTC
>.|TRBV7-9|many|TRBJ1-5
CASSLDDQPQHF
TGTGCCAGCAGCTTAGATGATCAGCCCCAGCATTTT
>.|TRBV20-1|few|TRBJ2-2
CSAVRRAGELFF
TGCAGTGCTGTCCGTAGGGCCGGGGAGCTGTTTTTT
>.|TRBV5-1|few|TRBJ1-6
CASQTGSNSPLHF
TGCGCCAGCCAAACAGGGAGTAATTCACCCCTCCACTTT
>.|TRBV18|few|TRBJ2-7
CASSLAGQGGNEQYF
TGTGCCAGCTCGTTAGCGGGACAGGGCGGGAACGAGCAGTACTTC
>.|TRBV18|few|TRBJ2-7
CASSRDGGYEQYF
TGTGCCAGCTCCCGGGACGGAGGCTACGAGCAGTACTTC
>.|TRBV20-1|.|TRBJ1-2
CSARAGESLVGYTF
TGCAGTGCTAGGGCGGGAGAGTCGTTAGTGGGCTACACCTTC